Below, 25 T cell receptor beta chains from the same sample are listed, as sequenced in a study of identical twins. A single record per CDR3 protein comes from TCRdb applying MiXCR to the 5' RACE reads. The sample has some 500,000 distinct CDR3 sequences; 9.6% are singletons. This sample also appeared in a second study, on yellow fever vaccine responses in identical twins.

Specimen: PBMCs. Receptor source: a woman between 18 and 30 years old in good health.

This clonotype has a count of ten or more. This chain joins TRBV28 and TRBJ2-7; 10 nucleotides line up with TRBD2. CDR3 length: 17 residues. Germline CDR1 reads MDHEN; CDR2 reads SYDVKM. V lost 8 bases to trimming and J lost 2 bases; unmatched junction nucleotides: 15. The CDR3 protein is CASAPKWAAGGAYEQYF. DNA for the CDR3: TGTGCCAGCGCCCCCAAATGGGCAGCGGGGGGGGCCTACGAGCAGTACTTC. Looking up the rest from reference TRBV28 and TRBJ2-7 gives the full variable domain: DVKVTQSSRYLVKRTGEKVFLECVQDMDHENMFWYRQDPGLGLRLIYFSYDVKMKEKGDIPEGYSVSREKKERFSLILESASTNQTSMYLCASAPKWAAGGAYEQYFGPGTRLTVT.

V gene TRBV27 combines with J gene TRBJ2-7, with D unclear. This CDR3 has 14 amino acids. The germline gives CDR1 MNHEY, CDR2 SMNVEV (reference sequence). The V end was cut by 7 bases, the J end by 5 bases, with 18 bases between. CDR3 sequence: CASNLAPSTHEQYF. In nucleotides, the CDR3 is TGTGCCAGCAACCTTGCCCCCTCCACCCACGAGCAGTACTTC.

This clonotype was detected ten times or more. V gene TRBV6-1 combines with J gene TRBJ1-2, with 7 bases identical to TRBD1. The CDR3 length is 13 residues. Trimming removed 6 bases from V and 2 bases from J; junction bases left unmatched: 3. Germline V lookup: CDR1 MNHNS, CDR2 SASEGT. CDR3 DNA sequence: TGTGCCAGCAGACTGACAGGGAACTATGGCTACACCTTC. Translation gives CASRLTGNYGYTF.

A few counts support this clonotype. The chain is built from TRBV20-1 and TRBJ2-5; D ambiguous. Germline CDR1 reads DFQATT; CDR2 reads SNEGSKA (reference sequence). This CDR3 region has 11 residues. The CDR3 DNA sequence: TGCACCGGGCAGTTCCAAGAGACCCAGTACTTC. This gives the protein CTGQFQETQYF.

This clonotype was detected only a few times. The chain is built from TRBV14 and TRBJ2-1; TRBD1 is a possible D gene (6 bases). CDR3 length: 14 amino acids. Germline values: CDR1 SGHDN, CDR2 FVKESK. Trimming left V 4 bases short and J 9 bases short, with 16 bases between. The CDR3 DNA sequence: TGTGCCAGCAGCCCATTTCAGGGGAACGGTGAGCAGTTCTTC. This encodes CASSPFQGNGEQFF. Drawing the rest from reference TRBV14 and TRBJ2-1, the complete variable domain is EAGVTQFPSHSVIEKGQTVTLRCDPISGHDNLYWYRRVMGKEIKFLLHFVKESKQDESGMPNNRFLAERTGGTYSTLKVQPAELEDSGVYFCASSPFQGNGEQFFGPGTRLTVL.

The V and J genes are TRBV7-2 and TRBJ2-2; tentative D call: TRBD1 (6 bases). The germline V gene encodes CDR1 SGHTA and CDR2 FQGNSA. V was trimmed by 0 bases and J by 2 bases, leaving 10 bases between them. The CDR3 sequence is 16 residues long. The DNA for the CDR3 is TGTGCCAGCAGCTTAGCCCTCGGGACAAACACCGGGGAGCTGTTTTTT. Its protein is CASSLALGTNTGELFF.

The DNA for the CDR3 is TGCGCCAGCAGCACGGGGACGGGAGGAGGCGGCAATCAGCCCCAGCATTTT. Its protein is CASSTGTGGGGNQPQHF. The chain links TRBV5-1 to TRBJ1-5; possibly TRBD1 for D (5 bases). The CDR3 is 17 amino acids. Trimming cost V 4 bases and J 2 bases, with 19 bases left between them. Germline assignment: CDR1 SGHRS and CDR2 YFSETQ.

This clonotype has a count of ten or more. This sequence joins TRBV20-1 and TRBJ2-7; D gene uncertain. The V and J ends lost 0 bases and 4 bases respectively, with 4 bases between them. Germline CDR1 is DFQATT and CDR2 is SNEGSKA (reference sequence). This CDR3 has 11 amino acids. The CDR3 DNA reads TGCAGTGCTAGAGAGGGGTACGAGCAGTACTTC. Amino acid sequence: CSAREGYEQYF.

Many counts were recorded for this clonotype. The chain recombines TRBV29-1 with TRBJ2-1, with D perhaps TRBD1 (5 bases). The CDR3 runs to 13 residues. The V and J ends lost 6 bases and 4 bases respectively, with 13 bases between them. The germline gives CDR1 SQVTM, CDR2 ANQGSEA. The chain's CDR3 is CSVGETGYNEQFF. CDR3 bases: TGCAGCGTCGGAGAAACAGGTTACAATGAGCAGTTCTTC.

CDR3 coding DNA: TGCAGCGTTGAAGGTGATCCCCAGGGACATATAACTAACTATGGCTACACCTTC. Amino acid sequence: CSVEGDPQGHITNYGYTF. The chain recombines TRBV29-1 with TRBJ1-2; D perhaps matches TRBD1 (6 bases). Trimming pared 1 base from V and 0 bases from J, leaving 21 bases between. The germline gives CDR1 SQVTM, CDR2 ANQGSEA. The CDR3 extends over 18 amino acids.

This clonotype was found many times. The rearrangement uses TRBV14 and TRBJ2-4; 8 bases fit TRBD2. The CDR3 extends over 14 amino acids. CDR1 SGHDN and CDR2 FVKESK come from the germline V gene. The V and J ends lost 5 bases and 9 bases, in that order; junction bases with no gene match: 9. CDR3 nucleotides: TGTGCCAGCAGCGTGATAGCGGGATCTGGCATTCAGTACTTC. Protein product: CASSVIAGSGIQYF.

This clonotype was seen only a few times. The V and J genes are TRBV27 and TRBJ2-3, with 9 bases fitting TRBD1. Germline trimming cut 5 bases from V and 6 bases from J; bases unmatched to any gene: 9. The CDR3 length is 15 residues. The germline V gene has CDR1 MNHEY and CDR2 SMNVEV (reference sequence). The CDR3 nucleotides are TGTGCCAGCAGTCCAGGACAGGGGTATGGTGATACGCAGTATTTT. It codes for CASSPGQGYGDTQYF.

The chain joins TRBV7-3 to TRBJ2-7; D is tentatively TRBD1 or TRBD2 (6 bases each). The V gene lost 2 bases and the J gene lost 2 bases, with 13 bases spanning the gap. Germline lookup yields CDR1 SGHTA and CDR2 FQGTGA. The CDR3 is 15 residues long. The CDR3 here is CASSLERGGTYEQYF. In DNA form, the CDR3 reads TGTGCCAGCAGCTTAGAGCGAGGGGGGACCTACGAGCAGTACTTC.

The sample holds a few counts of this clonotype. The rearrangement uses TRBV6-1 and TRBJ2-2; D gene ambiguous. The CDR3 contains 14 residues. V lost 5 bases to trimming and J lost 4 bases, with 11 bases between them. The germline V gene encodes CDR1 MNHNS and CDR2 SASEGT. CDR3 sequence reads: CASSRVGSTGELFF. The DNA for the CDR3 is TGTGCCAGCAGTAGAGTAGGTTCCACCGGGGAGCTGTTTTTT.

The table lists this clonotype with a few counts. This chain connects TRBV30 to TRBJ2-1; TRBD2 aligns across 8 bases. The CDR3 covers 15 residues. The ends lost 3 bases at V and 0 bases at J; junction bases unmatched: 4. Per germline, CDR1 GTSNPN and CDR2 SVGIG (reference sequence). The CDR3 DNA reads as TGTGCCTGGAGCTCCGGGACTAGCTCCTACAATGAGCAGTTCTTC. Amino acid sequence: CAWSSGTSSYNEQFF.

This clonotype showed up just a few times. This chain connects TRBV29-1 to TRBJ2-6; D not resolved. Germline lookup yields CDR1 SQVTM and CDR2 ANQGSEA. CDR3 length equals 13 residues. The V end was cut by 4 bases, the J end by 0 bases, with 4 bases between. CDR3 bases: TGCAGCGTTGCGTACTCTGGGGCCAACGTCCTGACTTTC. This gives the protein CSVAYSGANVLTF.

There are a few counts of this clonotype. The chain has TRBV29-1 and TRBJ2-7; D is possibly TRBD1 (6 bases). Trimming shortened V by 1 base and J by 6 bases, and 19 bases separated the two germline ends. The CDR3 spans 15 residues. Germline CDR1 is SQVTM and CDR2 is ANQGSEA. CDR3 nucleotide sequence: TGCAGCGTTGAAGCCCCGGGCGACAGGAATCCCGAGCAGTACTTC. This codes for CSVEAPGDRNPEQYF.

The chain is built from TRBV7-6 and TRBJ2-7, with 7 positions matching TRBD1. The CDR3 has 16 residues. Germline values: CDR1 SGHVS, CDR2 FNYEAQ. Unmatched junction bases numbered 12, after V lost 2 bases and J lost 5 bases. DNA of the CDR3: TGTGCCAGCAGCTTACCCCCGACAGGGAGTCTCCACGAGCAGTACTTC. Protein: CASSLPPTGSLHEQYF. The variable domain in full, with the rest retrieved from reference TRBV7-6 and TRBJ2-7, is GAGVSQSPRYKVTKRGQDVALRCDPISGHVSLYWYRQALGQGPEFLTYFNYEAQQDKSGLPNDRFSAERPEGSISTLTIQRTEQRDSAMYRCASSLPPTGSLHEQYFGPGTRLTVT.

This clonotype has at least ten counts. The chain has TRBV5-1 and TRBJ2-2, with 7 bases matching TRBD1. The germline V gene has CDR1 SGHRS and CDR2 YFSETQ. V shed 4 bases and J 0 bases; nucleotides not matched to a gene: 6. The CDR3 loop spans 16 amino acids. CDR3 DNA: TGCGCCAGCAGCCTACGAGGGACAGCGAACACCGGGGAGCTGTTTTTT. It yields the protein CASSLRGTANTGELFF. The variable domain in full, completed from reference TRBV5-1 and TRBJ2-2, reads KAGVTQTPRYLIKTRGQQVTLSCSPISGHRSVSWYQQTPGQGLQFLFEYFSETQRNKGNFPGRFSGRQFSNSRSEMNVSTLELGDSALYLCASSLRGTANTGELFFGEGSRLTVL.

This clonotype was seen only a few times. J is TRBJ2-3 and V is TRBV20-1; D is undetermined. V lost 0 bases, J lost 4 bases, and 14 bases lay in between. There are 15 residues in the CDR3. Germline-derived CDR1 and CDR2 are DFQATT and SNEGSKA (reference sequence). The CDR3 DNA follows: TGCAGTGCTAGAGATCGAATAGGCTTCCCAGATACGCAGTATTTT. Protein: CSARDRIGFPDTQYF.

This clonotype has at least ten counts. J is TRBJ2-1 and V is TRBV6-2 or TRBV6-3; 7 bases align to TRBD2. CDR3 size: 13 residues. Germline CDR1 and CDR2: MNHEY and SVGEGT. J lost 3 bases, V lost 6 bases, and 2 bases had no gene match. CDR3 amino acids: CASRRGSYNEQFF. Here the CDR3 DNA reads TGTGCCAGCAGGCGGGGGAGCTACAATGAGCAGTTCTTC.

This clonotype has only one observation. The chain uses TRBV12-3 or TRBV12-4 and TRBJ2-2; D is ambiguous. The CDR3 is made up of 8 amino acids. CDR3 residues: CASGELFF. The CDR3, as DNA: TGTGCGAGCGGGGAGCTGTTTTTT.

This clonotype was seen more than once but under ten times. The rearrangement joins TRBV5-1 to TRBJ2-1; 9 positions match TRBD2. This CDR3 region has 17 residues. Germline CDR1 is SGHRS and CDR2 is YFSETQ. Trimming at V came to 0 bases and at J to 8 bases, leaving 12 bases not matched to a gene. The chain's CDR3 is CASSLALAGTRTDEQFF. CDR3 nucleotide sequence: TGCGCCAGCAGCTTGGCGCTAGCGGGGACTCGCACCGATGAGCAGTTCTTC. The variable domain in full, completed from reference TRBV5-1 and TRBJ2-1, reads KAGVTQTPRYLIKTRGQQVTLSCSPISGHRSVSWYQQTPGQGLQFLFEYFSETQRNKGNFPGRFSGRQFSNSRSEMNVSTLELGDSALYLCASSLALAGTRTDEQFFGPGTRLTVL.

This clonotype has at least ten counts. The V and J genes are TRBV28 and TRBJ2-7; 8 nucleotides match TRBD2. Germline CDR1 reads MDHEN; CDR2 reads SYDVKM. The junction had 7 bases not matched to a gene; V was cut back by 2 bases and J by 4 bases. This CDR3 is 15 amino acids long. CDR3 amino acids: CASSLEAGGSYEQYF. For the CDR3, the DNA is TGTGCCAGCAGTTTAGAGGCGGGAGGTTCGTACGAGCAGTACTTC. The whole variable domain, remainder taken from reference TRBV28 and TRBJ2-7, is DVKVTQSSRYLVKRTGEKVFLECVQDMDHENMFWYRQDPGLGLRLIYFSYDVKMKEKGDIPEGYSVSREKKERFSLILESASTNQTSMYLCASSLEAGGSYEQYFGPGTRLTVT.

This CDR3 is CSVVLGVGKTQYF. The CDR3 coding sequence is TGCAGCGTTGTGCTGGGGGTTGGAAAGACCCAGTACTTC. The rearrangement uses TRBV29-1 and TRBJ2-5; the D call may be TRBD1 or TRBD2 (5 bases each). V lost 4 bases and J lost 6, with 15 bases in between. The CDR3 totals 13 residues. Germline CDR1 is SQVTM and CDR2 is ANQGSEA.